This is a list of T cell receptor beta chains from one sample in a study of CXCR3-negative and CXCR3-positive naive CD8 T cells. No DNA is given; TCRdb re-called the 5' RACE reads and lists each CDR3 protein once. The sample totals around 8,400 distinct CDR3 sequences; its top ten clones hold less than 2%. Sample: naive CXCR3- CD8+ T cells from blood. The receptors were gathered from a human donor in good health. Some clones in this sample may be carry-over from other donors' samples. CDR3s include the opening cysteine and the closing phenylalanine or tryptophan. Each record gives: J gene, clone size, V gene, CDR3 protein. Size is omitted from some rows. Given values are once, few, many or a class for expanded clones.

TRBJ2-1	.	TRBV2	CASSEALDRAGEQFF
TRBJ2-5	.	TRBV29-1	CSVEGTSGSEETQYF
TRBJ2-7	.	TRBV29-1	CSVAQGPYEQYF
TRBJ2-7	.	TRBV27	CASSAERGGPYEQYF
TRBJ2-1	.	TRBV7-9	CASSWEAAGNNEQFF
TRBJ1-1	.	TRBV7-9	CASSLEPSMNTEAFF
TRBJ1-1	.	TRBV12-3/TRBV12-4	CASRRGGAEAFF
TRBJ2-2	medium-sized	TRBV29-1	CSVWAPGRDTGELFF
TRBJ2-1	.	TRBV3-1	CASSQSLAFVEQFF
TRBJ2-2	.	TRBV2	CASRGDTLPPGELFF
TRBJ1-1	.	TRBV4-1	CASSQEPSAVNTEAFF
TRBJ1-1	.	TRBV7-8	CASSWDRVETNTEAFF
TRBJ1-5	.	TRBV4-1	CASSPPGAQPQHF
TRBJ1-2	.	TRBV21-1	CASSKQAGYTF
TRBJ2-3	.	TRBV20-1	CSAMNLQGQITDTQYF
TRBJ2-2	medium-sized	TRBV7-8	CASSLESSPYDGELFF
TRBJ2-1	.	TRBV7-2	CASSFAGAEQFF
TRBJ2-7	.	TRBV12-3/TRBV12-4	CASSLASLEQYF
TRBJ1-1	medium-sized	TRBV5-1	CASSPRDTVSTNTEAFF
TRBJ2-1	.	TRBV11-2	CASSLDSLAGLPYNEQFF
TRBJ2-3	.	TRBV2	CARYRQGAKDTQYF
TRBJ2-7	.	TRBV7-9	CASSSGTSGTYEQYF
TRBJ1-5	medium-sized	TRBV15	CATSRVTDTLNQPQHF
TRBJ2-5	.	TRBV12-3/TRBV12-4	CASSPPGQETQYF
TRBJ2-7	.	TRBV6-5	CASTQGYEQYF
TRBJ2-7	.	TRBV25-1	CASSEKRSGTYEQYF
TRBJ2-1	medium-sized	TRBV3-1	CASSQEGFPYNEQFF
TRBJ2-1	medium-sized	TRBV11-2	CASSLVTGPSSYNEQFF
TRBJ2-1	medium-sized	TRBV20-1	CSASSYDNLSYNEQFF
TRBJ2-2	medium-sized	TRBV6-2/TRBV6-3	CASSYTMNTGELFF
TRBJ2-7	.	TRBV2	CASSQGYEQYF
TRBJ2-7	medium-sized	TRBV20-1	CSASGTRPIPSYEQYF
TRBJ2-2	.	TRBV20-1	CSARADVGELFF
TRBJ2-1	.	TRBV7-9	CASSSPTGISYNEQFF
TRBJ2-7	.	TRBV5-1	CASSSTLDSYEQYF
TRBJ1-6	.	TRBV27	CASSLYSGSDSPLHF
TRBJ2-2	medium-sized	TRBV6-2/TRBV6-3	CASSTPLDRSYTGELFF
TRBJ2-7	.	TRBV5-1	CASRPPGSYEQYF
TRBJ2-7	.	TRBV11-2	CASSLAGNGGRYEQYF
TRBJ2-5	medium-sized	TRBV5-5	CASSGTGASETQYF